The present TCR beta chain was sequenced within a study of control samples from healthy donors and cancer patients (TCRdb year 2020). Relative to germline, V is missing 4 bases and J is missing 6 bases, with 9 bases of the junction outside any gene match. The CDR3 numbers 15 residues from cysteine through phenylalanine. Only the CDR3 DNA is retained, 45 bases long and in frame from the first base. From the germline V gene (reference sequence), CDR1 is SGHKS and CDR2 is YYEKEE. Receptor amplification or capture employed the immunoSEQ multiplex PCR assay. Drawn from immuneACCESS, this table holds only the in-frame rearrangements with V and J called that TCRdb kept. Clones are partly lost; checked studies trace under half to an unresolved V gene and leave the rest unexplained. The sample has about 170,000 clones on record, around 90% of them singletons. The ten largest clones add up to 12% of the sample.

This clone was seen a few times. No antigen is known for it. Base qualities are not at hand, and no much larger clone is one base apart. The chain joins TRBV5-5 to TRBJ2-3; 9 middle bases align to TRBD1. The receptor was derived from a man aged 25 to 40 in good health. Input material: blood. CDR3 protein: CASSPFTGGPDTQYF. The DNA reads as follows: TGTGCCAGCAGCCCCTTTACAGGGGGCCCTGATACGCAGTATTTT.